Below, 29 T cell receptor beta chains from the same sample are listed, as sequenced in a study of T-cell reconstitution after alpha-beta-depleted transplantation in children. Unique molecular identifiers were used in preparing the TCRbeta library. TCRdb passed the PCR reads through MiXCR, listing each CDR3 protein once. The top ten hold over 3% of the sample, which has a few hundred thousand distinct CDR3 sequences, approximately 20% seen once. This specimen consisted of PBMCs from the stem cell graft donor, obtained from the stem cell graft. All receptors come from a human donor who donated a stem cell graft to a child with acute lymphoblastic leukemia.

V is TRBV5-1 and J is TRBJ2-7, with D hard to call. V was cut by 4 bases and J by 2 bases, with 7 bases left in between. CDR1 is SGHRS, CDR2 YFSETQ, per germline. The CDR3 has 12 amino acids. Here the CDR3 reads CASSVTAYEQYF. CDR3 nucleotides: TGCGCCAGCAGCGTAACAGCCTACGAGCAGTACTTC.

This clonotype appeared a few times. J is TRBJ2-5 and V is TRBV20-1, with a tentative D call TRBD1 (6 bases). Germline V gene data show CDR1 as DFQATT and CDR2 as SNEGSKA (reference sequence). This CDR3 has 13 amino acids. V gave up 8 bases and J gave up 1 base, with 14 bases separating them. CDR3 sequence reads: CSPRGGLQETQYF. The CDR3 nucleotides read TGCAGTCCCAGGGGTGGACTCCAAGAGACCCAGTACTTC.

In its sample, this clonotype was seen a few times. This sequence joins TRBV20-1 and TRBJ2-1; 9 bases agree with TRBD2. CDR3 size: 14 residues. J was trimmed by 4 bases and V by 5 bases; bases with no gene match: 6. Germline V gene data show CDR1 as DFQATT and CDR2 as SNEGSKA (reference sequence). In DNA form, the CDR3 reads TGCAGTGCTGCCGCGGGACTAGCTTACAATGAGCAGTTCTTC. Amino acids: CSAAAGLAYNEQFF.

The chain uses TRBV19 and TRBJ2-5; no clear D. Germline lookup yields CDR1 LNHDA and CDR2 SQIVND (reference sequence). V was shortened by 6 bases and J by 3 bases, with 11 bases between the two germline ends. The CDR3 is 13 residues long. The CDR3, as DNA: TGTGCCAGTAGATTAGATGCGGAAGAGACCCAGTACTTC. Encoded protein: CASRLDAEETQYF.

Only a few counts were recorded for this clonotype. The CDR3, as DNA: TGTGCCTGGAAACGCGGGTGGACAGGGAACAGCTATGGCTACACCTTC. Translated: CAWKRGWTGNSYGYTF. The chain links TRBV30 to TRBJ1-2; 8 positions agree with TRBD1. Germline CDR1 reads GTSNPN; CDR2 reads SVGIG (reference sequence). V shed 4 bases, J shed 4 bases, and the junction held 14 bases outside the gene matches. The CDR3 spans 16 residues. The entire variable domain, with the rest obtained from reference TRBV30 and TRBJ1-2, is as follows: SQTIHQWPATLVQPVGSPLSLECTVEGTSNPNLYWYRQAAGRGLQLLFYSVGIGQISSEVPQNLSASRPQDRQFILSSKKLLLSDSGFYLCAWKRGWTGNSYGYTFGSGTRLTVV.

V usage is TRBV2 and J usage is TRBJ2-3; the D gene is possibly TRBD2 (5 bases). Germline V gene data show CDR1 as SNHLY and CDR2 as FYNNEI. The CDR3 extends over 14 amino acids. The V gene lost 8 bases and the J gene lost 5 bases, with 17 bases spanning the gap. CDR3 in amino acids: CASGLRSSLDTQYF. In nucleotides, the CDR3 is TGTGCCAGCGGACTCCGTTCAAGCTTAGATACGCAGTATTTT.

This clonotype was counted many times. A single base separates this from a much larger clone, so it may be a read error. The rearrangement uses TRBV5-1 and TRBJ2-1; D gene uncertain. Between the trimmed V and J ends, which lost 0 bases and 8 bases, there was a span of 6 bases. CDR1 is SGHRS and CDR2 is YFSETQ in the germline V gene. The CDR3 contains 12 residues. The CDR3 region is CASSLAGDEQFF. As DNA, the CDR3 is TGCGCCAGCAGCTTGGCGGGTGATGAGCAGTTCTTC.

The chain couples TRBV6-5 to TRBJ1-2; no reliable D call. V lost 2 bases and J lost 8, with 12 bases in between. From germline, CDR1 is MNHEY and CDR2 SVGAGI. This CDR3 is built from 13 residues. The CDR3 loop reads CASSYGMPGGYTF. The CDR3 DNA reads TGTGCCAGCAGTTACGGAATGCCGGGAGGCTACACCTTC.

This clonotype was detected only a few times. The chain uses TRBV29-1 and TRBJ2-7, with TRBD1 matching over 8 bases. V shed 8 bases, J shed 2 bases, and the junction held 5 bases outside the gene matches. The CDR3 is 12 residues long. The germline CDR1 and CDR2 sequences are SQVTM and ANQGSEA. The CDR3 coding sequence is TGCAGCCCCCGGGACAGGCCCTACGAGCAGTACTTC. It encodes CSPRDRPYEQYF.

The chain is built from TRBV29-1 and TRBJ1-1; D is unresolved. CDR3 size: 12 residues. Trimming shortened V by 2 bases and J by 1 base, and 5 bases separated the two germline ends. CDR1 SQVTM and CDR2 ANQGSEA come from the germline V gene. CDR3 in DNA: TGCAGCGTTGAACAGCGGAACACTGAAGCTTTCTTT. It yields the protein CSVEQRNTEAFF.

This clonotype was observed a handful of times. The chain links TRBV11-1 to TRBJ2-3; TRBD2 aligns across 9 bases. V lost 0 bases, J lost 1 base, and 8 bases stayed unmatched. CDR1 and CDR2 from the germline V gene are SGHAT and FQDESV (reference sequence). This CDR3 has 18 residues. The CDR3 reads CASSLAVVAGVRTDTQYF. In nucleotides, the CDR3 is TGTGCCAGCAGCTTAGCGGTTGTAGCGGGAGTGCGCACAGATACGCAGTATTTT.

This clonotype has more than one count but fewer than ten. CDR3 nucleotide sequence: TGCGCCAGCAGCCATTGGGACGGGCTGTACCAAGAGACCCAGTACTTC. Its protein is CASSHWDGLYQETQYF. This chain uses TRBV4-1 with TRBJ2-5; D may correspond to TRBD1 or TRBD2 (5 bases each). Trimming left V 3 bases short and J 0 bases short, with 14 bases between. The CDR3 sequence is 16 residues long. Germline lookup yields CDR1 MGHRA and CDR2 YSYEKL.

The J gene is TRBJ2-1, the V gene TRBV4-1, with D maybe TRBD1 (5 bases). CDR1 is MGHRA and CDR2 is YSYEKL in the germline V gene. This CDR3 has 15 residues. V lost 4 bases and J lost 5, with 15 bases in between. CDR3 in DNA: TGCGCCAGCAGCCCCTCCCGGACACAAAACAATGAGCAGTTCTTC. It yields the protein CASSPSRTQNNEQFF.

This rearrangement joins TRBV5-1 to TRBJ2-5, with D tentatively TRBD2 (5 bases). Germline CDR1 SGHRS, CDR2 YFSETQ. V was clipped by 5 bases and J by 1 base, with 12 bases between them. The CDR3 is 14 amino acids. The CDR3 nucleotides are TGCGCCAGCAGACCGGGCGGGTTCCAAGAGACCCAGTACTTC. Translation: CASRPGGFQETQYF.

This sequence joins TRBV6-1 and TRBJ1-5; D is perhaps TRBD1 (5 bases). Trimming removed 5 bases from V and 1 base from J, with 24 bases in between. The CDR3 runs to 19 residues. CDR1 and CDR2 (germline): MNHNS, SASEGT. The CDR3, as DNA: TGTGCCAGCAGTCCCCTTATCGGACGGGGCGGAGGAAGCAATCAGCCCCAGCATTTT. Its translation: CASSPLIGRGGGSNQPQHF.

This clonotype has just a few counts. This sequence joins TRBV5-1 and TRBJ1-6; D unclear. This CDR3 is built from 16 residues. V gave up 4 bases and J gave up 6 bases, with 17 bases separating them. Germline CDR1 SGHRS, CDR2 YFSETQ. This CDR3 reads CASSVSLAGANSPLHF. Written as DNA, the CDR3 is TGCGCCAGCAGCGTTTCGTTGGCAGGAGCTAATTCACCCCTCCACTTT.

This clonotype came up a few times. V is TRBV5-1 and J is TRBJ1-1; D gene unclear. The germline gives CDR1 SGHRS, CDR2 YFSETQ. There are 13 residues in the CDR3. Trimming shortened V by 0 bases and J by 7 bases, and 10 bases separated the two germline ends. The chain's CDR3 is CASSLVGSHEAFF. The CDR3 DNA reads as TGCGCCAGCAGCTTGGTGGGCAGCCATGAAGCTTTCTTT.

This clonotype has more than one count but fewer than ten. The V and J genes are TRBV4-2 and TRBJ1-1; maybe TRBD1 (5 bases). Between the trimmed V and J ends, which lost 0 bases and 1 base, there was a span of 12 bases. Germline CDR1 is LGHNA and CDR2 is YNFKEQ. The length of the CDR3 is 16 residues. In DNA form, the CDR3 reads TGTGCCAGCAGCCAAGATAGGGGCAGCCCGAACACTGAAGCTTTCTTT. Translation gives CASSQDRGSPNTEAFF.

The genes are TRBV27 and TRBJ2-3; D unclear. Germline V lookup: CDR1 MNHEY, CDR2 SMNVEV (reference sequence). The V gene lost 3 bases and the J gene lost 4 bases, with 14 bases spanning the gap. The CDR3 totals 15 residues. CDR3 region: CASSFTFSPSDTQYF. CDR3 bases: TGTGCCAGCAGTTTTACGTTTAGCCCGTCAGATACGCAGTATTTT.

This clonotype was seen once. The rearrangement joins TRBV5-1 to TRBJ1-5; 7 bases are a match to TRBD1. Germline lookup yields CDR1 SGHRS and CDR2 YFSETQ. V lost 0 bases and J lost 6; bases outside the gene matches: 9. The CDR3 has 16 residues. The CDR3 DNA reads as TGCGCCAGCAGCTTGGGCCCAACAGGGGCGGGTCAGCCCCAGCATTTT. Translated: CASSLGPTGAGQPQHF.

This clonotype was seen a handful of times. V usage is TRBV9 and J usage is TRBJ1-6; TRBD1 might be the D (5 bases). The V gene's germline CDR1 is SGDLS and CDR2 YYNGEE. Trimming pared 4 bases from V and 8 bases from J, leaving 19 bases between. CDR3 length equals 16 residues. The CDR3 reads CASSNRRDRTDSPLHF. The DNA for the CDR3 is TGTGCCAGCAGCAATAGACGGGACCGAACCGATTCACCCCTCCACTTT.

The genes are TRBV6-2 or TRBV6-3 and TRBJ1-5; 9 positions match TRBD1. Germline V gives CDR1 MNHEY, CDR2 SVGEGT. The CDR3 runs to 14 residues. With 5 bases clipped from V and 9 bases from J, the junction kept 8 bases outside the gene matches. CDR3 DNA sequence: TGTGCCAGCAGTACCGGGACAGGGCGAAGGCCCCAGCATTTT. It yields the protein CASSTGTGRRPQHF.

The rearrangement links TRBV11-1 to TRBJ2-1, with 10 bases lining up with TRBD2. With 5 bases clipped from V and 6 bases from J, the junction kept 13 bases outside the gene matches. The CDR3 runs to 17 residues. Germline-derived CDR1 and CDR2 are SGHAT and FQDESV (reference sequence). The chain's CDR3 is CASSHPGLAGAGNEQFF. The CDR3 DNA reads TGTGCCAGCAGCCATCCTGGCCTAGCGGGAGCGGGCAATGAGCAGTTCTTC.

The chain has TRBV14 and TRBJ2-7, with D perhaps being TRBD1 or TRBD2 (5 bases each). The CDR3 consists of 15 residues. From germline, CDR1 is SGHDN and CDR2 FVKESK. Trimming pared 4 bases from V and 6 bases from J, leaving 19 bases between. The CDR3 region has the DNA TGTGCCAGCAGCCTCCGGGGCAGAGAGGTCTCCGAGCAGTACTTC. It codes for CASSLRGREVSEQYF.

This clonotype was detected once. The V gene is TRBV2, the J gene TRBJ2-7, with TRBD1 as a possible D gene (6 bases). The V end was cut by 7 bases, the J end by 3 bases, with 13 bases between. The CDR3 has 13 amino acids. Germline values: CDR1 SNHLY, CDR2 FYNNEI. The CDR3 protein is CASNPGQNYEQYF. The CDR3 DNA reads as TGTGCCAGCAATCCGGGACAAAACTACGAGCAGTACTTC.

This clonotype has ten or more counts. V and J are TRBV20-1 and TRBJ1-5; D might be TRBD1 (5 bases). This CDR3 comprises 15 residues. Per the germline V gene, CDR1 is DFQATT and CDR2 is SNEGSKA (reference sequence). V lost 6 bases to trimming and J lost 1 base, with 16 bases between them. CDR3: CSARETERSNQPQHF. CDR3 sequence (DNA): TGCAGTGCCAGGGAGACAGAACGCAGCAATCAGCCCCAGCATTTT.

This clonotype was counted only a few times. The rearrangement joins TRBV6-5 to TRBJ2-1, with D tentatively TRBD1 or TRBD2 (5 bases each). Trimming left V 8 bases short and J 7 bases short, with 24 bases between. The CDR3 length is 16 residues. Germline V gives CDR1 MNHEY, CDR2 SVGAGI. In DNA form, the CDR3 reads TGTGCCAGCCGGGGCAGCCGTGGGCGCCTAGGGAATGAGCAGTTCTTC. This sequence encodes CASRGSRGRLGNEQFF.

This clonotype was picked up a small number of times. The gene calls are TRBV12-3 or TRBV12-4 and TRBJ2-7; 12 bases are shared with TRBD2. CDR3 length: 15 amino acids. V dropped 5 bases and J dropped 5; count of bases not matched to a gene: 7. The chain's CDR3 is CASSPPTSGSHEQYF. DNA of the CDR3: TGTGCCAGCAGTCCACCGACTAGCGGGAGTCACGAGCAGTACTTC.

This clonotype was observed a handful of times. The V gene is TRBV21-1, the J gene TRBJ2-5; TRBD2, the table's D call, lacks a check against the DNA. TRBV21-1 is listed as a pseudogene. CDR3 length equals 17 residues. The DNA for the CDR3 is TGTGCCAGCCCAGCAAGGTGGATGGCGGGAGAAGAGGAGACCCAGTACTTC. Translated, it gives CASPARWMAGEEETQYF.